This passage covers 24 T cell receptor beta chains from one sample sequenced in a study of T cell changes during pregnancy in multiple sclerosis. Clones were sequenced by immunoSEQ multiplex PCR, and TCRdb holds only the in-frame ones, with some missing. The table records around 110,000 clones, about 89% of them present only once. The sample consisted of peripheral blood, taken before pregnancy. The receptors come from a female donor with multiple sclerosis, enrolled in a pregnancy study.

The CDR3 bases are TGCGCCAGCAGCTTGGGAGAGAACACTGAAGCTTTCTTT. This translates into CASSLGENTEAFF. V usage is TRBV5-1 and J usage is TRBJ1-1; D unresolved. V lost 0 bases and J 1 base, leaving 4 bases between the germline ends. Germline V gene lookup returns CDR1 SGHRS and CDR2 YFSETQ. The CDR3 loop spans 13 amino acids. The full variable domain, rest sourced from reference TRBV5-1 and TRBJ1-1, is KAGVTQTPRYLIKTRGQQVTLSCSPISGHRSVSWYQQTPGQGLQFLFEYFSETQRNKGNFPGRFSGRQFSNSRSEMNVSTLELGDSALYLCASSLGENTEAFFGQGTRLTVV.

Details on this clone: Other DNA sequences of this sample code for an identical CDR3. The chain employs TRBV10-3 and TRBJ1-1, with 7 bases fitting TRBD1. The CDR3 has 12 amino acids. Germline V gene lookup returns CDR1 ENHRY and CDR2 SYGVKD. V lost 11 bases and J lost 2; bases outside the gene matches: 5. The CDR3 sequence: CAAGQLNTEAFF. DNA for the CDR3: TGTGCCGCGGGACAGCTAAACACTGAAGCTTTCTTT.

This CDR3 is CASSLIRGEPGYTF. The CDR3 DNA follows: TGTGCCAGCAGCTTAATAAGGGGCGAGCCTGGCTACACCTTC. The chain joins TRBV7-9 to TRBJ1-2, with D tentatively TRBD1 (5 bases). Germline CDR1 is SEHNR and CDR2 is FQNEAQ (reference sequence). Trimming removed 2 bases from V and 7 bases from J, with 14 bases in between. The CDR3 length is 14 residues.

CDR3 protein: CASSLEGLAGGFSTDTQYF. In nucleotides, the CDR3 is TGTGCCAGCAGCTTGGAGGGACTAGCGGGGGGGTTTAGCACAGATACGCAGTATTTT. The chain carries TRBV5-4 and TRBJ2-3; TRBD2 matches at 16 bases. J gave up 0 bases and V 0 bases, and 4 bases lay outside the gene matches. The CDR3 covers 19 residues. The germline V gene encodes CDR1 SGHNT and CDR2 YYREEE (reference sequence).

About this clone itself: This specimen includes other DNA sequences encoding the same CDR3. The chain is built from TRBV5-1 and TRBJ2-5, with D unresolved. V dropped 0 bases and J dropped 5 bases, with 5 bases sitting between them. The CDR3 has 12 residues. CDR1 is SGHRS and CDR2 is YFSETQ in the germline V gene. The CDR3 protein is CASSLAGETQYF. The CDR3 bases are TGCGCCAGCAGCTTGGCCGGGGAGACCCAGTACTTC.

A single count supports this clone. V usage is TRBV18 and J usage is TRBJ2-5, with D unclear. The CDR3 loop spans 15 amino acids. With 3 bases removed from V and 2 bases from J, the gap between germline ends came to 13 bases. Germline values: CDR1 KGHSH, CDR2 LQKENI. The CDR3 reads CASSPTVAEQETQYF. DNA of the CDR3: TGTGCCAGCTCACCCACTGTAGCAGAGCAAGAGACCCAGTACTTC.

The genes are TRBV6-5 and TRBJ2-7; 8 bases align to TRBD2. Unmatched junction bases numbered 8, after V lost 5 bases and J lost 5 bases. Germline V gene sequence: CDR1 MNHEY, CDR2 SVGAGI. The CDR3 is made up of 14 amino acids. The chain's CDR3 is CASSLSGSINEQYF. The CDR3, as DNA: TGTGCCAGCAGTCTCAGCGGGAGTATCAACGAGCAGTACTTC.

The chain uses TRBV11-3 and TRBJ2-3; D might be TRBD1 (6 bases). The CDR3 loop spans 14 amino acids. Germline CDR1 reads SGHNT; CDR2 reads YENEEA. V was shortened by 6 bases and J by 3 bases, with 13 bases between the two germline ends. The CDR3: CASSRRGRTDTQYF. The CDR3 coding sequence is TGTGCCAGCAGTCGCAGGGGTAGGACAGATACGCAGTATTTT.

CDR3 protein: CASSIGDRGGVNTEAFF. DNA for the CDR3: TGTGCCAGTAGTATAGGGGACAGGGGCGGTGTGAACACTGAAGCTTTCTTT. The V gene is TRBV19, the J gene TRBJ1-1; 10 bases are a match to TRBD1. V gave up 1 base and J gave up 0 bases; unmatched junction bases: 5. This CDR3 region has 17 residues. The germline V gene encodes CDR1 LNHDA and CDR2 SQIVND (reference sequence).

The genes are TRBV9 and TRBJ1-2, with 8 bases lining up with TRBD1. V lost 4 bases to trimming and J lost 3 bases; unmatched junction nucleotides: 11. Germline-derived CDR1 and CDR2 are SGDLS and YYNGEE. The CDR3 is 16 amino acids. CDR3: CASSPTDRAVYYGYTF. CDR3 nucleotide sequence: TGTGCCAGCAGCCCAACGGACAGGGCGGTATACTATGGCTACACCTTC. The full variable domain, in which reference TRBV9 and TRBJ1-2 provide the parts outside the CDR3, is DSGVTQTPKHLITATGQRVTLRCSPRSGDLSVYWYQQSLDQGLQFLIQYYNGEERAKGNILERFSAQQFPDLHSELNLSSLELGDSALYFCASSPTDRAVYYGYTFGSGTRLTVV.

The J gene is TRBJ1-1, the V gene TRBV15; D is possibly TRBD1 (5 bases). The germline V and J ends were trimmed by 3 bases and 11 bases, with 16 bases remaining between them. CDR1 is LNHNV and CDR2 is YYDKDF in the germline V gene (reference sequence). The CDR3 is 13 amino acids. The chain's CDR3 is CATSSRGGARAFF. Written as DNA, the CDR3 is TGTGCCACCAGCAGCAGAGGAGGGGCGCGGGCTTTCTTT.

V is TRBV6-5 and J is TRBJ2-7; D is undetermined. The CDR3 loop spans 12 amino acids. The germline CDR1 and CDR2 sequences are MNHEY and SVGAGI. V was shortened by 8 bases and J by 2 bases, with 10 bases between the two germline ends. Written as DNA, the CDR3 is TGTGCCAGCCGTCGGTCCACCTACGAGCAGTACTTC. It translates to CASRRSTYEQYF.

The chain joins TRBV11-2 to TRBJ2-1; D possibly corresponds to TRBD2 (6 bases). Germline values: CDR1 SGHAT, CDR2 FQNNGV. CDR3 length: 14 residues. V was clipped by 1 base and J by 9 bases, with 13 bases between them. The CDR3 nucleotides are TGTGCCAGCAGCTTAGTGGGGGGACGCGGTGAGCAGTTCTTC. This encodes CASSLVGGRGEQFF.

This clone came up once. This chain uses TRBV6-5 with TRBJ2-5, with 8 bases matching TRBD1. Germline assignment: CDR1 MNHEY and CDR2 SVGAGI. V dropped 2 bases and J dropped 2; count of bases not matched to a gene: 1. The CDR3 is 14 amino acids. In nucleotides, the CDR3 is TGTGCCAGCAGTTACCGGACAGGGCAAGAGACCCAGTACTTC. Protein sequence: CASSYRTGQETQYF.

The chain has TRBV15 and TRBJ2-5, with 7 bases that match TRBD1. This CDR3 comprises 15 residues. Germline-derived CDR1 and CDR2 are LNHNV and YYDKDF (reference sequence). The ends lost 3 bases at V and 1 base at J; junction bases unmatched: 5. The CDR3 reads CATSSRGTSQETQYF. Written as DNA, the CDR3 is TGTGCCACCAGCAGCAGGGGGACCTCCCAAGAGACCCAGTACTTC.

The V call is TRBV25-1, the J call TRBJ2-7; possible D gene TRBD1, 8 bases. Germline CDR1 reads MGHDK; CDR2 reads SYGVNS. There are 15 residues in the CDR3. Trimming removed 6 bases from V and 3 bases from J, with 18 bases in between. CDR3 in DNA: TGTGCCAGCAGGGGGGGGTGGACAGGGCGCTACGAGCAGTACTTC. Protein: CASRGGWTGRYEQYF.

The chain joins TRBV6-1 to TRBJ1-1, with D unresolved. Trimming left V 3 bases short and J 0 bases short, with 5 bases between. CDR3 length: 13 amino acids. Looked up from germline, CDR1 is MNHNS and CDR2 is SASEGT. The CDR3 DNA sequence: TGTGCCAGCAGTGACACATTGAACACTGAAGCTTTCTTT. This sequence encodes CASSDTLNTEAFF.

The chain links TRBV6-1 to TRBJ2-5; D might be TRBD2 (5 bases). V lost 6 bases and J lost 1, with 9 bases in between. This CDR3 spans 13 amino acids. In germline, CDR1 is MNHNS, CDR2 SASEGT. The CDR3 sequence is CASSLDFQETQYF. In DNA form, the CDR3 reads TGTGCCAGCAGCCTGGACTTCCAAGAGACCCAGTACTTC.

In its sample, this clone was seen once. The chain employs TRBV6-1 and TRBJ1-5, with D possibly being TRBD1 (6 bases). V was clipped by 4 bases and J by 1 base, with 17 bases between them. The CDR3 extends over 17 amino acids. CDR1 is MNHNS, CDR2 SASEGT, per germline. CDR3 nucleotide sequence: TGTGCCAGCAGTGTATGGCAGGGGATAGGGAGCAATCAGCCCCAGCATTTT. Amino acids: CASSVWQGIGSNQPQHF.

This chain joins TRBV6-5 and TRBJ1-2; D perhaps matches TRBD1 (6 bases). CDR1 and CDR2 (germline): MNHEY, SVGAGI. The CDR3 runs to 14 residues. V lost 6 bases and J lost 8, with 19 bases in between. DNA of the CDR3: TGTGCCAGCAGACCTCCGGGACACCCTGGCGGCTACACCTTC. Protein sequence: CASRPPGHPGGYTF.

The V and J genes are TRBV27 and TRBJ2-3, with 11 positions matching TRBD2. This CDR3 contains 21 residues. CDR1 is MNHEY and CDR2 is SMNVEV in the germline V gene (reference sequence). Trimming at V came to 6 bases and at J to 2 bases, leaving 22 bases not matched to a gene. Here the CDR3 DNA reads TGTGCCAGCAGACGAAATCTCCGACTAGCGGGAAGTATCATCCACACAGATACGCAGTATTTT. Its translation is CASRRNLRLAGSIIHTDTQYF.

The rearrangement joins TRBV6-6 to TRBJ1-5, with 8 bases fitting TRBD1. Germline V gene sequence: CDR1 MNHNY, CDR2 SVGAGI (reference sequence). This CDR3 is built from 16 residues. V gave up 2 bases and J gave up 4 bases; unmatched junction bases: 7. The CDR3 bases are TGTGCCAGCAGTTACCACGACAGGGGCGGTAATCAGCCCCAGCATTTT. Amino acid sequence: CASSYHDRGGNQPQHF.

The chain links TRBV29-1 to TRBJ2-5; perhaps TRBD2 as D (6 bases). This CDR3 region has 15 residues. With 2 bases removed from V and 7 bases from J, the gap between germline ends came to 20 bases. From germline, CDR1 is SQVTM and CDR2 ANQGSEA. The CDR3 here is CSVEKGLGMGGTQYF. DNA for the CDR3: TGCAGCGTTGAAAAGGGACTGGGGATGGGGGGGACCCAGTACTTC.

This CDR3 reads CASSLASGYNEQFF. The CDR3 DNA follows: TGTGCCAGCAGTTTAGCCTCAGGGTACAATGAGCAGTTCTTC. The V gene is TRBV28, the J gene TRBJ2-1; D may be TRBD1 (5 bases). V was clipped by 2 bases and J by 4 bases, with 9 bases between them. In germline, CDR1 is MDHEN, CDR2 SYDVKM. The CDR3 length is 14 residues.